This TCR beta chain was sequenced during a study of T-cell memory formation after mild COVID-19. In TCRdb, the 5' RACE reads were re-called with MiXCR into one record per CDR3 protein. The sample has 550,000 to 700,000 distinct CDR3 sequences; about 20% are singletons. Deletions cut 4 bases from V and 6 bases from J, with 21 bases between. The CDR3 contains 17 residues. Per the germline V gene, CDR1 is MNHNY and CDR2 is SVGAGI (reference sequence). V usage is TRBV6-6 and J usage is TRBJ2-2; a weak D match, TRBD2 (6 bases). This TCR was sampled from an adult woman who had mild COVID-19 (a few samples of this study predate the infection). Cell type and time point are not known. Sequencing input: PBMCs or a T cell subset sorted from them (not recorded which). CDR3 sequence: CASSSTPYSTGAGELFF. CDR3 nucleotides: TGTGCCAGCAGTTCTACTCCTTACTCAACGGGAGCCGGGGAGCTGTTTTTT.